What follows is one T cell receptor beta chain and its context. This sample is drawn from a study of blood T cell repertoires in COVID-19. Study at large: Samples came from the United States, Italy and Spain, spanning acute and convalescent COVID-19. From T cells, B-cell-depleted T cells, or PBMCs came the material, which was cDNA or gDNA.

As originally analysed: Amplification with reference gene primers provided the estimates of nucleated cell counts. Assay used: immunoSEQ multiplex PCR; TCRdb lists only in-frame clones, some missing. That table is the source of V, J and clone size, and D and trimming were worked out from the DNA. This sample carries some 220,000 clones, around 80% of them seen once, and the ten largest clones take under 8.5%. This sequence originates from a woman in her 70s with acute or convalescent COVID-19. Sequenced sample: peripheral blood.

As DNA, the CDR3 is TGTGCCTGGATAACAGGTTTAGATGGCTACACCTTC. It specifies CAWITGLDGYTF. This chain uses TRBV30 with TRBJ1-2, with D possibly being TRBD1 (5 bases). Germline V gene lookup returns CDR1 GTSNPN and CDR2 SVGIG (reference sequence). The CDR3 spans 12 residues. Trimming removed 4 bases at V and 6 bases at J, with 12 bases between.